This passage covers 20 T cell receptor beta chains from one sample sequenced in a study of CD8+ T cells in alopecia areata. As the sequencing template, cDNA was produced by extracting RNA and reverse transcribing it. The assay was immunoSEQ multiplex PCR, and TCRdb's table has in-frame clones only and misses some. The profile shows approximately 210,000 clones, roughly three fifths of them singletons. The treatment denotes: oral pan-JAK inhibitor, 5-10 mg twice daily. The sequencing used CD4+ T cells sorted from blood, collected at approximately week 45, from a patient treated with tofacitinib. These TCRs come from a human donor with alopecia areata.

The genes are TRBV11-3 and TRBJ1-5; no reliable D call. Germline-derived CDR1 and CDR2 are SGHNT and YENEEA. This CDR3 has 15 amino acids. The V end was cut by 5 bases, the J end by 1 base, with 12 bases between. CDR3 sequence reads: CASSQPSGSNQPQHF. The DNA for the CDR3 is TGTGCCAGCAGCCAGCCCAGTGGCAGCAATCAGCCCCAGCATTTT.

The chain joins TRBV6-5 to TRBJ2-3; D may be TRBD2 (5 bases). V was clipped by 10 bases and J by 2 bases, with 13 bases between them. Germline CDR1 reads MNHEY; CDR2 reads SVGAGI. The CDR3 is 13 residues long. The CDR3 DNA reads TGTGCCACCGTCGGGGTGAACACAGATACGCAGTATTTT. Translation: CATVGVNTDTQYF.

This sequence joins TRBV5-1 and TRBJ2-1; D remains ambiguous. Trimming took 0 bases from V and 7 from J, leaving 8 bases between them. CDR3 length equals 13 residues. The V gene's germline CDR1 is SGHRS and CDR2 YFSETQ. CDR3 in DNA: TGCGCCAGCAGCTTGGCCCCACATAATGAGCAGTTCTTC. The encoded protein is CASSLAPHNEQFF.

This sequence joins TRBV29-1 and TRBJ1-2; 7 nucleotides match TRBD1. This CDR3 spans 15 amino acids. Germline V gene data show CDR1 as SQVTM and CDR2 as ANQGSEA. Unmatched junction bases numbered 5, after V lost 1 base and J lost 0 bases. The CDR3 DNA is TGCAGCGTTGAAGCCAAGGGGACAGCTAACTATGGCTACACCTTC. It translates to CSVEAKGTANYGYTF. Based on the CDR3 plus reference TRBV29-1 and TRBJ1-2, the full variable domain is SAVISQKPSRDICQRGTSLTIQCQVDSQVTMMFWYRQQPGQSLTLIATANQGSEATYESGFVIDKFPISRPNLTFSTLTVSNMSPEDSSIYLCSVEAKGTANYGYTFGSGTRLTVV.

This clone has just a few counts. This sequence joins TRBV29-1 and TRBJ1-2, with 10 bases aligning to TRBD1. Unmatched junction bases numbered 8, after V lost 5 bases and J lost 5 bases. CDR1 SQVTM and CDR2 ANQGSEA come from the germline V gene. The CDR3 loop spans 14 amino acids. The CDR3 DNA is TGCAGCGTTCTAGGACAGGGGGGCAATTATGGCTACACCTTC. This gives the protein CSVLGQGGNYGYTF. The full variable domain, completed using reference TRBV29-1 and TRBJ1-2, is SAVISQKPSRDICQRGTSLTIQCQVDSQVTMMFWYRQQPGQSLTLIATANQGSEATYESGFVIDKFPISRPNLTFSTLTVSNMSPEDSSIYLCSVLGQGGNYGYTFGSGTRLTVV.

CDR3 loop: CASSLTKGAQETQYF. The CDR3 nucleotides are TGTGCCAGCAGCTTGACGAAGGGGGCCCAAGAGACCCAGTACTTC. The rearrangement uses TRBV5-6 and TRBJ2-5; 7 bases line up with TRBD1. The CDR3 totals 15 residues. Germline V CDR1 and CDR2: SGHDT, YYEEEE. After removal of 1 base from V and 1 base from J, the junction contained 4 bases not matched to a gene.

The chain carries TRBV10-3 and TRBJ1-2, with 7 bases that match TRBD1. V dropped 6 bases and J dropped 2; count of bases not matched to a gene: 6. Germline lookup yields CDR1 ENHRY and CDR2 SYGVKD. The CDR3 has 14 residues. The CDR3: CAIRETGTNYGYTF. For the CDR3, the DNA is TGTGCCATCAGAGAGACAGGGACCAACTATGGCTACACCTTC.

This clone was recorded at least ten times. This rearrangement joins TRBV9 to TRBJ1-6; unclear D gene. V was trimmed by 0 bases and J by 5 bases, leaving 6 bases between them. Germline-derived CDR1 and CDR2 are SGDLS and YYNGEE. The CDR3 has 14 residues. As DNA, the CDR3 is TGTGCCAGCAGCGTAGTCAGCGATAATTCACCCCTCCACTTT. Protein: CASSVVSDNSPLHF.

Comments on this clone: The same CDR3 can be traced to other DNA sequences in this sample. CDR3 DNA: TGTGCCAGCAGCTTAGGGACCGGACAAGGGTACGAGCAGTACTTC. It translates to CASSLGTGQGYEQYF. The chain combines TRBV7-2 with TRBJ2-7; perhaps TRBD1 as D (5 bases). Trimming shortened V by 1 base and J by 4 bases, and 14 bases separated the two germline ends. This CDR3 has 15 residues. The germline gives CDR1 SGHTA, CDR2 FQGNSA.

V usage is TRBV6-5 and J usage is TRBJ2-3, with D unresolved. Germline V lookup: CDR1 MNHEY, CDR2 SVGAGI. With 7 bases removed from V and 5 bases from J, the gap between germline ends came to 13 bases. This CDR3 spans 13 amino acids. CDR3 DNA: TGTGCCAGCAAGGCTGGGCCTTTAGATACGCAGTATTTT. Translated: CASKAGPLDTQYF.

This clone was counted a few times. The chain employs TRBV4-3 and TRBJ1-2, with 9 bases that match TRBD1. CDR3 size: 15 residues. Germline values: CDR1 LGHNA, CDR2 YSLEER. V gave up 0 bases and J gave up 3 bases; unmatched junction bases: 2. The CDR3: CASSQEQGADYGYTF. The CDR3 nucleotides read TGCGCCAGCAGCCAAGAACAGGGGGCAGACTATGGCTACACCTTC.

V and J are TRBV5-1 and TRBJ1-1, with 8 bases fitting TRBD1. Germline CDR1 reads SGHRS; CDR2 reads YFSETQ. Trimming at V came to 4 bases and at J to 2 bases, leaving 7 bases not matched to a gene. This CDR3 is 15 amino acids long. The CDR3 region is CASSNPTGGNTEAFF. The DNA for the CDR3 is TGCGCCAGCAGCAATCCAACAGGGGGAAACACTGAAGCTTTCTTT.

This chain uses TRBV7-2 with TRBJ2-3; 9 bases line up with TRBD1. After removal of 5 bases from V and 2 bases from J, the junction contained 5 bases not matched to a gene. The germline gives CDR1 SGHTA, CDR2 FQGNSA. The CDR3 is made up of 15 amino acids. The CDR3 coding sequence is TGTGCCAGCAGCGAACAGGGGGCGCACACAGATACGCAGTATTTT. As protein: CASSEQGAHTDTQYF.

The rearrangement uses TRBV30 and TRBJ2-3; D is uncertain. This CDR3 is built from 12 residues. The V end lost 2 bases, the J end lost 5 bases, and 8 bases lay between the germline ends. The germline V gene has CDR1 GTSNPN and CDR2 SVGIG (reference sequence). CDR3 amino acids: CAWSLSGDTQYF. Here the CDR3 DNA reads TGTGCCTGGAGTCTATCGGGAGATACGCAGTATTTT.

The chain combines TRBV30 with TRBJ1-5, with D maybe TRBD1 (5 bases). The V gene lost 3 bases and the J gene lost 3 bases, with 12 bases spanning the gap. The germline gives CDR1 GTSNPN, CDR2 SVGIG (reference sequence). The CDR3 contains 14 residues. In DNA form, the CDR3 reads TGTGCCTGGAGCACCACAGGTTACAATCAGCCCCAGCATTTT. It codes for CAWSTTGYNQPQHF.

V and J are TRBV25-1 and TRBJ1-1, with D perhaps TRBD1 (5 bases). CDR1 is MGHDK, CDR2 SYGVNS, per germline. V was pared by 0 bases and J by 4 bases, with 12 bases between. CDR3 length: 15 residues. The DNA of the CDR3 is TGTGCCAGCAGTGAATATGGCAGGGAGGCCACTGAAGCTTTCTTT. Translating gives CASSEYGREATEAFF. Based on the CDR3 plus reference TRBV25-1 and TRBJ1-1, the full variable domain is EADIYQTPRYLVIGTGKKITLECSQTMGHDKMYWYQQDPGMELHLIHYSYGVNSTEKGDLSSESTVSRIRTEHFPLTLESARPSHTSQYLCASSEYGREATEAFFGQGTRLTVV.

The chain couples TRBV5-6 to TRBJ2-7, with 8 bases fitting TRBD1. The ends lost 4 bases at V and 2 bases at J; junction bases unmatched: 5. CDR3 length: 14 amino acids. Germline CDR1 and CDR2: SGHDT and YYEEEE. This CDR3 reads CASSQTGATYEQYF. The DNA for the CDR3 is TGTGCCAGCAGCCAGACAGGGGCTACCTACGAGCAGTACTTC. Combining the CDR3 with reference TRBV5-6 and TRBJ2-7 gives the whole variable domain DAGVTQSPTHLIKTRGQQVTLRCSPKSGHDTVSWYQQALGQGPQFIFQYYEEEERQRGNFPDRFSGHQFPNYSSELNVNALLLGDSALYLCASSQTGATYEQYFGPGTRLTVT.

The rearrangement uses TRBV7-9 and TRBJ2-7; 8 nucleotides align to TRBD2. V shed 10 bases and J 2 bases; nucleotides not matched to a gene: 7. This CDR3 region has 13 residues. CDR1 is SEHNR, CDR2 FQNEAQ, per germline (reference sequence). CDR3: CATREGKTYEQYF. CDR3 nucleotides: TGTGCCACCCGGGAGGGAAAAACCTACGAGCAGTACTTC.

V and J are TRBV13 and TRBJ2-4; D might be TRBD2 (6 bases). This CDR3 has 13 amino acids. Trimming removed 3 bases from V and 7 bases from J, with 10 bases in between. Germline-derived CDR1 and CDR2 are PRHDT and FYEKMQ (reference sequence). CDR3 region: CASSLRGGNIQYF. DNA of the CDR3: TGTGCCAGCAGCTTGCGGGGTGGTAACATTCAGTACTTC. Combining the CDR3 with reference TRBV13 and TRBJ2-4 gives the whole variable domain AAGVIQSPRHLIKEKRETATLKCYPIPRHDTVYWYQQGPGQDPQFLISFYEKMQSDKGSIPDRFSAQQFSDYHSELNMSSLELGDSALYFCASSLRGGNIQYFGAGTRLSVL.

The chain couples TRBV29-1 to TRBJ2-3; 7 bases align to TRBD2. The V segment lost 7 bases and the J segment 2 bases; nucleotides outside the gene matches: 9. Germline assignment: CDR1 SQVTM and CDR2 ANQGSEA. This CDR3 is 14 amino acids long. The CDR3 loop reads CSAIPAGVTDTQYF. CDR3 nucleotide sequence: TGCAGCGCCATACCCGCGGGGGTCACAGATACGCAGTATTTT.